The following is a TCR beta chain sequence with its context. Its antigen is unidentified. This specimen belongs to a study of cytomegalovirus exposure and HLA in healthy donors. Primers for the PCR totalled 60 Vbeta and 13 Jbeta. Original methodology: As a later analysis found, there were 70 million to 90 million unique TCR beta chains, of which 8.5 million to 14 million were shared. Sequenced by immunoSEQ multiplex PCR; TCRdb stores in-frame clones only, minus some. V and J calls plus clone size are reproduced from that table; the DNA served to infer D and trimming. The top ten hold under 4% of the sample, which has about 96,000 clones, 64% seen once. Germline CDR1 is MNHNS and CDR2 is SASEGT. J gave up 0 bases and V 5 bases, and 4 bases lay outside the gene matches. CDR3 size: 14 residues. Study-level findings and limits: The authors listed about 170 TCR beta chains as cytomegalovirus-associated. Rarity marked most TCR sequences, yet some public TCRs occurred in many donors.

This TCR derives from a man aged 55 to 70 in good health and CMV-seronegative. The source material was PBMCs. V usage is TRBV6-1 and J usage is TRBJ2-7; 7 bases line up with TRBD1. CDR3 sequence (DNA): TGTGCCAGCAGTTCACCAGGGGGCTCCTACGAGCAGTACTTC. Protein sequence: CASSSPGGSYEQYF.